The 26 T cell receptor beta chains below come from one sample, sequenced in a study of TIL therapy for anti-PD-1-resistant metastatic lung cancer. The time point is: pre-treatment sample, taken before nivolumab and TIL therapy. Sequencing used immunoSEQ v3. Only in-frame clones appear in the TCRdb table, and some are missing; sequencing was by immunoSEQ multiplex PCR. Of about 47,000 clones in the sample, approximately 86% are singletons; the top ten hold around 5.1%. This specimen was blood, taken at baseline. The receptors come from a person aged 25-79 years with non-small cell lung cancer.

The V gene is TRBV29-1, the J gene TRBJ2-3; D uncertain. Trimming took 4 bases from V and 0 from J, leaving 11 bases between them. Germline V gene data show CDR1 as SQVTM and CDR2 as ANQGSEA. CDR3 length: 14 amino acids. The CDR3 sequence: CSVVGLRSTDTQYF. CDR3 nucleotides: TGCAGCGTTGTAGGTCTTCGGAGCACAGATACGCAGTATTTT.

V gene TRBV6-5 combines with J gene TRBJ2-3; possibly TRBD2 for D (6 bases). Trimming pared 5 bases from V and 2 bases from J, leaving 11 bases between. The CDR3 is 14 residues long. Germline lookup yields CDR1 MNHEY and CDR2 SVGAGI. CDR3 nucleotide sequence: TGTGCCAGCAGTCCCTGGGGGGTCACAGATACGCAGTATTTT. Translating it yields CASSPWGVTDTQYF.

This sequence joins TRBV4-2 and TRBJ2-7; D might be TRBD1 or TRBD2, each matching 5 bases. Trimming removed 0 bases at V and 2 bases at J, with 17 bases between. Germline values: CDR1 LGHNA, CDR2 YNFKEQ. The CDR3 length is 17 residues. In DNA form, the CDR3 reads TGTGCCAGCAGCCAAGATCAGGAGGCAAGGGGTACCTACGAGCAGTACTTC. It encodes CASSQDQEARGTYEQYF.

The chain links TRBV9 to TRBJ2-1; D is ambiguous. Germline CDR1 is SGDLS and CDR2 is YYNGEE. CDR3 size: 13 residues. Trimming took off 0 bases at V and 9 bases at J, with 10 bases between the two ends. Here the CDR3 reads CASSVVLDGEQFF. The CDR3, as DNA: TGTGCCAGCAGCGTAGTTCTCGACGGTGAGCAGTTCTTC.

The chain recombines TRBV7-2 with TRBJ2-3; no reliable D call. The CDR3 length is 14 residues. Trimming pared 5 bases from V and 2 bases from J, leaving 11 bases between. The germline V gene has CDR1 SGHTA and CDR2 FQGNSA. The CDR3 sequence is CASSPRHTTDTQYF. The CDR3 nucleotides read TGTGCCAGCAGCCCCCGCCACACCACAGATACGCAGTATTTT.

The CDR3 region has the DNA TGCAGCGTTGAAAAGAATCTTACGGTCTTCCCCCTCCACTTT. Translation gives CSVEKNLTVFPLHF. This chain joins TRBV29-1 and TRBJ1-6; no firm D call. Trimming took 2 bases from V and 13 from J, leaving 18 bases between them. CDR3 length equals 14 residues. The germline V gene has CDR1 SQVTM and CDR2 ANQGSEA.

V usage is TRBV5-1 and J usage is TRBJ2-7, with D tentatively TRBD2 (5 bases). The germline V gene encodes CDR1 SGHRS and CDR2 YFSETQ. This CDR3 spans 15 amino acids. V was shortened by 4 bases and J by 3 bases, with 17 bases between the two germline ends. Here the CDR3 DNA reads TGCGCCAGCAGCCTCGGGGTCGGAAGACGCTACGAGCAGTACTTC. Amino acid sequence: CASSLGVGRRYEQYF.

The chain recombines TRBV5-1 with TRBJ2-7; 7 bases match TRBD1. Germline V gene lookup returns CDR1 SGHRS and CDR2 YFSETQ. This CDR3 is built from 14 residues. Trimming removed 3 bases from V and 3 bases from J; junction bases left unmatched: 6. CDR3 sequence: CASSYYGTDYEQYF. The CDR3 nucleotides are TGCGCCAGCAGCTATTATGGGACAGACTACGAGCAGTACTTC.

The gene calls are TRBV15 and TRBJ1-1, with 9 bases that match TRBD1. The CDR3 consists of 14 residues. Germline CDR1 LNHNV, CDR2 YYDKDF (reference sequence). Trimming cost V 3 bases and J 3 bases; bases outside gene matches: 2. The CDR3 spells CATSRRTGDTEAFF. The CDR3 DNA follows: TGTGCCACCAGCAGGCGGACAGGGGACACTGAAGCTTTCTTT. The whole variable domain, filled in from reference TRBV15 and TRBJ1-1, reads DAMVIQNPRYQVTQFGKPVTLSCSQTLNHNVMYWYQQKSSQAPKLLFHYYDKDFNNEADTPDNFQSRRPNTSFCFLDIRSPGLGDTAMYLCATSRRTGDTEAFFGQGTRLTVV.

The chain uses TRBV6-6 and TRBJ1-1; unclear D gene. V was trimmed by 8 bases and J by 0 bases, leaving 10 bases between them. The CDR3 has 13 amino acids. CDR1 is MNHNY, CDR2 SVGAGI, per germline (reference sequence). The CDR3 sequence is CASSRAMNTEAFF. The CDR3 DNA follows: TGTGCCAGCTCGCGGGCCATGAACACTGAAGCTTTCTTT.

This clone is a singleton in its sample. V usage is TRBV21-1 and J usage is TRBJ2-7; TRBD1, as called in the table, went unchecked against the DNA. TRBV21-1 is designated a pseudogene. CDR3 size: 16 residues. The CDR3 DNA reads TGTGCCAGCAGCAGGAGGGACAGGGGGTTCTCCTACGAGCAGTACTTC. Protein sequence: CASSRRDRGFSYEQYF.

The V and J genes are TRBV29-1 and TRBJ2-1, with D possibly matching TRBD1 (6 bases). Germline CDR1 reads SQVTM; CDR2 reads ANQGSEA. Trimming took off 6 bases at V and 7 bases at J, with 16 bases between the two ends. The CDR3 totals 13 residues. The CDR3 coding sequence is TGCAGCGTCGTTAACAGGGTGGGAAATGAGCAGTTCTTC. Amino acid sequence: CSVVNRVGNEQFF.

The rearrangement joins TRBV24-1 to TRBJ1-5, with D perhaps matching TRBD1 (6 bases). This CDR3 is 14 amino acids long. Germline values: CDR1 KGHDR, CDR2 SFDVKD. Trimming took 4 bases from V and 0 from J, leaving 6 bases between them. The CDR3 is CATSEGGSNQPQHF. The CDR3 DNA reads as TGTGCCACCAGTGAAGGGGGTAGCAATCAGCCCCAGCATTTT.

V and J are TRBV6-1 and TRBJ1-4, with D possibly matching TRBD1 (6 bases). Trimming left V 2 bases short and J 0 bases short, with 16 bases between. This CDR3 comprises 18 residues. CDR1 and CDR2 from the germline V gene are MNHNS and SASEGT. The CDR3 nucleotides read TGTGCCAGCAGTGAATTAGTGACAGGTACCGCAACTAATGAAAAACTGTTTTTT. This gives the protein CASSELVTGTATNEKLFF.

This sequence joins TRBV10-3 and TRBJ2-6; TRBD1 is a possible D gene (5 bases). V was shortened by 5 bases and J by 1 base, with 12 bases between the two germline ends. This CDR3 has 16 amino acids. The V gene's germline CDR1 is ENHRY and CDR2 SYGVKD. CDR3 sequence reads: CAISSVSGSGANVLTF. CDR3 bases: TGTGCCATCAGTTCAGTTTCAGGGTCTGGGGCCAACGTCCTGACTTTC.

The chain combines TRBV19 with TRBJ2-5, with D perhaps matching TRBD2 (5 bases). Germline CDR1 reads LNHDA; CDR2 reads SQIVND (reference sequence). This CDR3 has 14 amino acids. The V and J ends lost 2 bases and 5 bases respectively, with 12 bases between them. As DNA, the CDR3 is TGTGCCAGTAGTATAAGCCCGGGGATCGAGACCCAGTACTTC. Protein: CASSISPGIETQYF. The variable domain in full, with the rest retrieved from reference TRBV19 and TRBJ2-5, is DGGITQSPKYLFRKEGQNVTLSCEQNLNHDAMYWYRQDPGQGLRLIYYSQIVNDFQKGDIAEGYSVSREKKESFPLTVTSAQKNPTAFYLCASSISPGIETQYFGPGTRLLVL.

J is TRBJ2-7 and V is TRBV13; 9 bases match TRBD1. Trimming took 5 bases from V and 3 from J; bases not matched to a gene: 11. The CDR3 loop spans 16 amino acids. Per the germline V gene, CDR1 is PRHDT and CDR2 is FYEKMQ (reference sequence). As DNA, the CDR3 is TGTGCCAGCAGCCTCAGTAGGGGACAGGGTTACTACGAGCAGTACTTC. This codes for CASSLSRGQGYYEQYF.

The chain uses TRBV19 and TRBJ2-4, with D uncertain. The CDR3 covers 12 residues. CDR1 and CDR2 from the germline V gene are LNHDA and SQIVND (reference sequence). V shed 0 bases and J shed 7 bases, with 4 bases lying between them. Here the CDR3 DNA reads TGTGCCAGTAGTATAGAGAGGAACATTCAGTACTTC. Encoded protein: CASSIERNIQYF.

The chain uses TRBV6-6 and TRBJ2-5; 14 bases align to TRBD2. With V trimmed by 5 bases and J by 5 bases, 4 bases remained unmatched. The CDR3 sequence is 15 residues long. Germline loops: CDR1 MNHNY, CDR2 SVGAGI (reference sequence). In nucleotides, the CDR3 is TGTGCCAGCAGTCGGACTAGCGGGGGGTGGGAGACCCAGTACTTC. This gives the protein CASSRTSGGWETQYF.

This clone was seen just once. This chain links TRBV19 with TRBJ2-1; 11 bases match TRBD1. The V and J ends lost 5 bases and 3 bases, in that order; junction bases with no gene match: 3. The CDR3 extends over 15 amino acids. In germline, CDR1 is LNHDA, CDR2 SQIVND (reference sequence). The CDR3 nucleotides read TGTGCCAGTAGTCCCGGGACAGGGGGCTACAATGAGCAGTTCTTC. It translates to CASSPGTGGYNEQFF.

The chain carries TRBV27 and TRBJ2-2, with D unresolved. This CDR3 comprises 16 residues. The V end was cut by 6 bases, the J end by 0 bases, with 14 bases between. Germline loops: CDR1 MNHEY, CDR2 SMNVEV (reference sequence). The CDR3 coding sequence is TGTGCCAGCAGCTTTATTGGGTTCGCGAACACCGGGGAGCTGTTTTTT. Translated, it gives CASSFIGFANTGELFF.

The CDR3 sequence: CASSLASGLEQYF. DNA for the CDR3: TGTGCCAGCAGTTTAGCGTCAGGTCTTGAGCAGTACTTC. The chain links TRBV12-3 or TRBV12-4 to TRBJ2-7; the D is unclear. The CDR3 is 13 amino acids. V dropped 0 bases and J dropped 7 bases, with 10 bases sitting between them.

The rearrangement joins TRBV6-2 or TRBV6-3 to TRBJ1-2, with 9 bases identical to TRBD1. Germline V lookup: CDR1 MNHEY, CDR2 SVGEGT. The CDR3 loop spans 14 amino acids. Trimming removed 2 bases from V and 5 bases from J; junction bases left unmatched: 3. This chain's CDR3 is CASSYTGQGYGYTF. DNA for the CDR3: TGTGCCAGCAGTTACACGGGACAGGGTTATGGCTACACCTTC.

This clone has only a few counts. The CDR3 bases are TGTGCCAGCAGCGTTGACAGCAGGGGGTCCTATAATTCACCCCTCCACTTT. Its protein product is CASSVDSRGSYNSPLHF. The rearrangement joins TRBV9 to TRBJ1-6, with 7 positions matching TRBD1. CDR3 size: 17 residues. In germline, CDR1 is SGDLS, CDR2 YYNGEE. J was trimmed by 1 base and V by 2 bases; bases with no gene match: 6.

This rearrangement joins TRBV4-3 to TRBJ2-5; weak D call: TRBD1 (5 bases). CDR1 and CDR2 (germline): LGHNA, YSLEER. Trimming took off 1 base at V and 2 bases at J, with 11 bases between the two ends. The length of the CDR3 is 15 residues. The CDR3 reads CASSQGLDIQETQYF. The CDR3 DNA sequence: TGCGCCAGCAGCCAAGGCTTGGACATTCAAGAGACCCAGTACTTC.

The V call is TRBV18, the J call TRBJ2-1; a possible D gene is TRBD2 (6 bases). Germline lookup yields CDR1 KGHSH and CDR2 LQKENI. V lost 0 bases and J 3 bases, leaving 12 bases between the germline ends. The CDR3 is 16 residues long. The CDR3 nucleotides read TGTGCCAGCTCACCACCAGCTAGCGACTACTACAATGAGCAGTTCTTC. Residues: CASSPPASDYYNEQFF.